Detailed here is one T cell receptor beta chain. Its specificity is not known. The V end lost 2 bases, the J end lost 3 bases, and 17 bases lay between the germline ends. CDR1 is MNHEY, CDR2 SMNVEV, per germline (reference sequence). This CDR3 has 17 residues. These data belong to a study of T cell responses to AZD1222 COVID-19 vaccine. Findings and limits, study-wide: Dominant CD4 TCR responses targeted spike regions 160-218 and 743-854. The reported proportion of spike-specific TCRs targeting unmutated variant regions was nearly half.

Some clones are missing from TCRdb's copy, which holds only in-frame ones; the method was immunoSEQ multiplex PCR. The sample lists 120,000 or so clones, roughly 89% occurring once. Material: peripheral blood, obtained 28 days after the second AZD1222 dose. The chain combines TRBV27 with TRBJ2-4, with D possibly TRBD2 on 6 matching bases. The TCR originated in an adult who received the AZD1222 COVID-19 vaccine. The CDR3 bases are TGTGCCAGCAGTTTAATCCGCGGAGGGGCGGGCAAAAACATTCAGTACTTC. It yields the protein CASSLIRGGAGKNIQYF.